These 23 T cell receptor beta chains were all obtained from the same sample, sequenced in a study of T-cell reconstitution after alpha-beta-depleted transplantation in children. For TCRbeta, the library was prepared with unique molecular identifiers. TCRdb re-called the PCR reads with MiXCR, one entry per CDR3 protein. The sample includes approximately 640,000 distinct CDR3 sequences, approximately 17% of them seen just once. The sequenced sample was PBMCs from the stem cell graft donor, obtained from the stem cell graft. These receptors were collected from a human donor who donated a stem cell graft to a child with acute myeloid leukemia.

This clonotype was recorded many times. V gene TRBV7-8 combines with J gene TRBJ1-2, with D perhaps TRBD1 (5 bases). This CDR3 comprises 14 residues. In germline, CDR1 is SGHVS, CDR2 FQNEAQ. The V end was cut by 1 base, the J end by 4 bases, with 10 bases between. The CDR3 is CASSLVQGSYGYTF. CDR3 nucleotide sequence: TGTGCCAGCAGCTTAGTTCAGGGATCCTATGGCTACACCTTC.

This clonotype was seen at least ten times. The chain joins TRBV20-1 to TRBJ1-1; D might be TRBD1 (5 bases). The V gene's germline CDR1 is DFQATT and CDR2 SNEGSKA (reference sequence). V gave up 3 bases and J gave up 4 bases, with 12 bases separating them. The CDR3 has 13 residues. The CDR3 DNA reads as TGCAGTGCTAGTTCGGGGGGAGTCACTGAAGCTTTCTTT. As protein: CSASSGGVTEAFF.

About this clonotype: Germline is not matched at one junction end, which may reflect a read error. The chain combines TRBV5-6 with TRBJ1-5; TRBD1 agrees at 9 bases. Looked up from germline, CDR1 is SGHDT and CDR2 is YYEEEE. The length of the CDR3 is 16 residues. CDR3 protein: CGSSLGSRQGDQPQHF. In DNA form, the CDR3 reads TGTGGCAGCAGCTTGGGGTCAAGACAGGGGGATCAGCCCCAGCATTTT.

The rearrangement uses TRBV7-3 and TRBJ2-3; 9 positions agree with TRBD1. Trimming took 5 bases from V and 3 from J; bases not matched to a gene: 6. CDR3 length: 15 amino acids. Germline CDR1 SGHTA, CDR2 FQGTGA. CDR3 coding DNA: TGTGCCAGCAGCACCACAGGGGGCACAACAGATACGCAGTATTTT. It translates to CASSTTGGTTDTQYF.

This clonotype was observed many times. The chain couples TRBV29-1 to TRBJ2-7; the match to TRBD1 covers 7 bases. CDR1 and CDR2 (germline): SQVTM, ANQGSEA. There are 15 residues in the CDR3. J lost 0 bases, V lost 2 bases, and 7 bases had no gene match. CDR3 sequence (DNA): TGCAGCGTTGAAATCCCCGGGACAGCCTCCTACGAGCAGTACTTC. This gives the protein CSVEIPGTASYEQYF.

In this sample, this clonotype turned up many times. V gene TRBV20-1 combines with J gene TRBJ1-4; no clear D. The V gene's germline CDR1 is DFQATT and CDR2 SNEGSKA (reference sequence). Trimming removed 7 bases from V and 1 base from J, with 10 bases in between. The CDR3 contains 13 residues. The chain's CDR3 is CSVPGVTNEKLFF. The CDR3 DNA follows: TGCAGTGTTCCAGGAGTAACTAATGAAAAACTGTTTTTT.

The V call is TRBV7-6, the J call TRBJ2-2; 10 bases fit TRBD2. The CDR3 length is 18 residues. After removal of 6 bases from V and 2 bases from J, the junction contained 12 bases not matched to a gene. Germline V gene data show CDR1 as SGHVS and CDR2 as FNYEAQ. This chain's CDR3 is CASSLRSSGGKNTGELFF. The CDR3, as DNA: TGTGCCAGCAGTTTAAGGTCTAGCGGGGGAAAAAACACCGGGGAGCTGTTTTTT.

The chain has TRBV5-1 and TRBJ2-1; no reliable D call. The germline gives CDR1 SGHRS, CDR2 YFSETQ. The CDR3 contains 16 residues. V was shortened by 0 bases and J by 0 bases, with 10 bases between the two germline ends. The CDR3 is CASSLAVASSYNEQFF. In nucleotides, the CDR3 is TGCGCCAGCAGCTTGGCGGTGGCTAGCTCCTACAATGAGCAGTTCTTC. Combining the CDR3 with reference TRBV5-1 and TRBJ2-1 gives the whole variable domain KAGVTQTPRYLIKTRGQQVTLSCSPISGHRSVSWYQQTPGQGLQFLFEYFSETQRNKGNFPGRFSGRQFSNSRSEMNVSTLELGDSALYLCASSLAVASSYNEQFFGPGTRLTVL.

In its sample, this clonotype was seen many times. The rearrangement links TRBV20-1 to TRBJ1-1, with D perhaps TRBD1 (6 bases). CDR3 length equals 13 residues. Germline V gene sequence: CDR1 DFQATT, CDR2 SNEGSKA (reference sequence). V lost 6 bases and J lost 1, with 12 bases in between. In DNA form, the CDR3 reads TGCAGTGCCCAGGGGTATGCGAACACTGAAGCTTTCTTT. This sequence encodes CSAQGYANTEAFF.

This sequence joins TRBV6-1 and TRBJ1-5; possible D gene TRBD1, 6 bases. The CDR3 is 13 residues long. CDR1 is MNHNS and CDR2 is SASEGT in the germline V gene. Deletions cut 7 bases from V and 6 bases from J, with 13 bases between. CDR3 in DNA: TGTGCCAGCAAGGGGGTGGGTGTTCAGCCCCAGCATTTT. This encodes CASKGVGVQPQHF.

In its sample, this clonotype was seen many times. The V call is TRBV6-1, the J call TRBJ2-7; a possible D gene is TRBD1 (5 bases). Trimming removed 5 bases at V and 2 bases at J, with 16 bases between. The germline gives CDR1 MNHNS, CDR2 SASEGT. The CDR3 runs 15 residues. The CDR3 DNA reads as TGTGCCAGCAGTCTCTATCGGACACCCACCTACGAGCAGTACTTC. Translation: CASSLYRTPTYEQYF.

The chain employs TRBV29-1 and TRBJ1-2, with D possibly TRBD1 on 6 matching bases. The CDR3 covers 12 residues. Per germline, CDR1 SQVTM and CDR2 ANQGSEA. Deletions cut 5 bases from V and 5 bases from J, with 12 bases between. CDR3 sequence reads: CSVQDSRYGYTF. DNA for the CDR3: TGCAGCGTTCAGGACAGCAGATATGGCTACACCTTC.

There are many counts of this clonotype. The rearrangement uses TRBV20-1 and TRBJ2-7, with 7 bases that match TRBD2. CDR1 and CDR2 (germline): DFQATT, SNEGSKA (reference sequence). V was pared by 6 bases and J by 2 bases, with 4 bases of the junction left unmatched. The CDR3 sequence is 12 residues long. CDR3 region: CSAHRGAYEQYF. DNA for the CDR3: TGCAGTGCCCACCGGGGGGCCTACGAGCAGTACTTC.

CDR3 loop: CASGGGPDNEQFF. CDR3 nucleotides: TGCGCCAGCGGGGGGGGGCCTGACAATGAGCAGTTCTTC. The V call is TRBV5-1, the J call TRBJ2-1; D is perhaps TRBD2 (7 bases). Germline CDR1 reads SGHRS; CDR2 reads YFSETQ. This CDR3 is built from 13 residues. V lost 7 bases and J 5 bases, leaving 13 bases between the germline ends.

This clonotype occurred a few times. This sequence joins TRBV12-3 or TRBV12-4 and TRBJ2-1; TRBD2 matches 11 bases. V was pared by 0 bases and J by 6 bases, with 7 bases of the junction left unmatched. The length of the CDR3 is 17 residues. CDR3 coding DNA: TGTGCCAGCAGTTTAGCCCCAGGACTAGCGGGCGGCAATGAGCAGTTCTTC. Amino acid sequence: CASSLAPGLAGGNEQFF.

V usage is TRBV6-5 and J usage is TRBJ2-5, with a possible D match to TRBD1 (6 bases). Germline CDR1 is MNHEY and CDR2 is SVGAGI. The CDR3 runs to 17 residues. With 0 bases removed from V and 7 bases from J, the gap between germline ends came to 21 bases. The CDR3, as DNA: TGTGCCAGCAGTTACTCCTGGACAGAGCCCTCAACGGGGACCCAGTACTTC. Residues: CASSYSWTEPSTGTQYF.

This clonotype was seen at least ten times. The CDR3 is CSAPRRSGKNTEAFF. CDR3 nucleotide sequence: TGCAGTGCTCCGCGGAGGTCCGGAAAGAACACTGAAGCTTTCTTT. This chain uses TRBV20-1 with TRBJ1-1; D remains ambiguous. Germline V CDR1 and CDR2: DFQATT, SNEGSKA (reference sequence). This CDR3 spans 15 amino acids. V lost 5 bases to trimming and J lost 1 base, with 17 bases between them.

This clonotype has ten or more counts. V gene TRBV20-1 combines with J gene TRBJ2-1; the match to TRBD2 covers 8 bases. The germline CDR1 and CDR2 sequences are DFQATT and SNEGSKA (reference sequence). This CDR3 contains 12 residues. Trimming at V came to 6 bases and at J to 8 bases, leaving 6 bases not matched to a gene. CDR3 in amino acids: CSAKTSGDEQFF. The DNA for the CDR3 is TGCAGTGCCAAAACTAGCGGCGATGAGCAGTTCTTC.

This clonotype was detected many times. This chain connects TRBV20-1 to TRBJ1-2; 7 bases are shared with TRBD1. The CDR3 length is 12 residues. Germline trimming cut 3 bases from V and 5 bases from J; bases unmatched to any gene: 3. The germline V gene has CDR1 DFQATT and CDR2 SNEGSKA (reference sequence). CDR3: CSASRGGYGYTF. CDR3 DNA sequence: TGCAGTGCTAGCAGGGGGGGATATGGCTACACCTTC.

This clonotype was picked up many times. This rearrangement joins TRBV24-1 to TRBJ1-2; D is uncertain. V was cut by 4 bases and J by 4 bases, with 18 bases left in between. Germline assignment: CDR1 KGHDR and CDR2 SFDVKD. This CDR3 spans 16 amino acids. CDR3 sequence reads: CATSDRTDEGSYGYTF. The CDR3 bases are TGTGCCACCAGTGACCGGACTGACGAGGGAAGCTATGGCTACACCTTC.

This clonotype has at least ten counts. V and J are TRBV21-1 and TRBJ2-7. TRBV21-1 is described as a pseudogene. CDR3 length equals 10 residues. CDR3 nucleotide sequence: TGTGCCAGCAGGGGAAACGAGCAGTACGTC. As protein: CASRGNEQYV.

This clonotype was counted ten times or more. The rearrangement links TRBV20-1 to TRBJ2-3, with 10 bases that match TRBD2. This CDR3 region has 13 residues. The V gene's germline CDR1 is DFQATT and CDR2 SNEGSKA (reference sequence). V shed 5 bases and J 6 bases; nucleotides not matched to a gene: 5. CDR3: CSASQTSGDTQYF. Written as DNA, the CDR3 is TGCAGTGCTTCTCAGACTAGCGGGGATACGCAGTATTTT.

This clonotype has at least ten counts. Here the CDR3 DNA reads TGCGCCAGCAGCTTGGGAAGGTCTGAAGCTTTCTTT. Translating gives CASSLGRSEAFF. The V gene is TRBV5-1, the J gene TRBJ1-1; no firm D call. The ends were cut back, 0 bases at V and 6 bases at J, with 6 bases in the middle. The CDR3 is 12 amino acids. Germline lookup yields CDR1 SGHRS and CDR2 YFSETQ.